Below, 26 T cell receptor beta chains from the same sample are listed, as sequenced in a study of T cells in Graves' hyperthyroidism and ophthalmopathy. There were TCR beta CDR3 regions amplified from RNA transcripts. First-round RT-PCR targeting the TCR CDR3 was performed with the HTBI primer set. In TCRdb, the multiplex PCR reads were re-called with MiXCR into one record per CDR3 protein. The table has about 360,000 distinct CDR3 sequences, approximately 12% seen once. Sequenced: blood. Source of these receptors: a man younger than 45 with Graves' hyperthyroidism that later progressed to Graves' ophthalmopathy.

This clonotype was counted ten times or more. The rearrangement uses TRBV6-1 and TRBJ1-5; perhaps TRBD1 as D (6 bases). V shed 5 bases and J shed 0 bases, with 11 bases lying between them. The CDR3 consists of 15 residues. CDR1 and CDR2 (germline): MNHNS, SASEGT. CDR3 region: CASSSGAYSNQPQHF. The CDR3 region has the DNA TGTGCCAGCAGTTCAGGGGCTTATAGCAATCAGCCCCAGCATTTT.

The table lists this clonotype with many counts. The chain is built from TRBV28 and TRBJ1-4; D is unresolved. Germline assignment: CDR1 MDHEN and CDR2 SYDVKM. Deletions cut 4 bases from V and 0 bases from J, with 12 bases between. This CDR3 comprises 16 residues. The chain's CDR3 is CASSYKIHATNEKLFF. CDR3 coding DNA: TGTGCCAGCAGTTACAAAATTCATGCAACTAATGAAAAACTGTTTTTT. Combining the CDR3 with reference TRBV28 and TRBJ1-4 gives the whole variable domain DVKVTQSSRYLVKRTGEKVFLECVQDMDHENMFWYRQDPGLGLRLIYFSYDVKMKEKGDIPEGYSVSREKKERFSLILESASTNQTSMYLCASSYKIHATNEKLFFGSGTQLSVL.

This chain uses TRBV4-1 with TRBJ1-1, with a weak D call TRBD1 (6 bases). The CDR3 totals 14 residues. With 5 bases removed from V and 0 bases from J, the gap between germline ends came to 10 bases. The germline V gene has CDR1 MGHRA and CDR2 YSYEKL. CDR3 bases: TGCGCCAGCAGCAACAGGGTCATGAACACTGAAGCTTTCTTT. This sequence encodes CASSNRVMNTEAFF.

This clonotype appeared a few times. The CDR3 protein is CASSVDGWTEAFF. The DNA of the CDR3 is TGTGCCAGCAGCGTTGACGGGTGGACTGAAGCTTTCTTT. The genes are TRBV3-1 and TRBJ1-1; D not resolved. The V and J ends lost 5 bases and 5 bases respectively, with 12 bases between them. The CDR3 has 13 amino acids. The germline gives CDR1 LGHDT, CDR2 YNNKEL (reference sequence). Combining the CDR3 with reference TRBV3-1 and TRBJ1-1 gives the whole variable domain DTAVSQTPKYLVTQMGNDKSIKCEQNLGHDTMYWYKQDSKKFLKIMFSYNNKELIINETVPNRFSPKSPDKAHLNLHINSLELGDSAVYFCASSVDGWTEAFFGQGTRLTVV.

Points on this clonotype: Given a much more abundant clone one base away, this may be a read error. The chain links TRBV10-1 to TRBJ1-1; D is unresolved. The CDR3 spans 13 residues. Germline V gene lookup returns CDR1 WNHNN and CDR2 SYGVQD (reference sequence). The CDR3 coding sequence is TGCGCCAGCAGTGAGTCGAAGGGCGTTGAAGCTCTCTTT. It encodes CASSESKGVEALF.

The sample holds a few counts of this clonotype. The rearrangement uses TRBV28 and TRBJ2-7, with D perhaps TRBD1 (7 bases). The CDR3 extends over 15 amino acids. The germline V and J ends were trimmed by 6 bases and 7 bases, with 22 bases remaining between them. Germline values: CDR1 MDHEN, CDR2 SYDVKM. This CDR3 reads CASREEGAQFGEQYF. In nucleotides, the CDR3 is TGTGCCAGCAGGGAGGAGGGGGCACAGTTTGGGGAGCAGTACTTC.

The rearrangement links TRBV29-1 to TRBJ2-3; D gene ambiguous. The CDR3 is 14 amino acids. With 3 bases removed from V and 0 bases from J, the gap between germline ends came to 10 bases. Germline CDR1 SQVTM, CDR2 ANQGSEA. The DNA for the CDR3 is TGCAGCGTTGATTCAGGCGCGAGCACAGATACGCAGTATTTT. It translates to CSVDSGASTDTQYF.

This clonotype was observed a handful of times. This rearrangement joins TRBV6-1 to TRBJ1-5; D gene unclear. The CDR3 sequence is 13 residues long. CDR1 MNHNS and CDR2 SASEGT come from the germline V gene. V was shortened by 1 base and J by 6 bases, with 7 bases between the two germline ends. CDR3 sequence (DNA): TGTGCCAGCAGTGAAGGTCGGAGTCAGCCCCAGCATTTT. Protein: CASSEGRSQPQHF.

The CDR3 spells CASGLAGLYNEQFF. Written as DNA, the CDR3 is TGTGCCAGCGGACTAGCGGGACTATACAATGAGCAGTTCTTC. The rearrangement links TRBV3-1 to TRBJ2-1; TRBD2 matches 12 bases. V lost 8 bases, J lost 4 bases, and 3 bases stayed unmatched. The CDR3 has 14 amino acids. Per the germline V gene, CDR1 is LGHDT and CDR2 is YNNKEL (reference sequence).

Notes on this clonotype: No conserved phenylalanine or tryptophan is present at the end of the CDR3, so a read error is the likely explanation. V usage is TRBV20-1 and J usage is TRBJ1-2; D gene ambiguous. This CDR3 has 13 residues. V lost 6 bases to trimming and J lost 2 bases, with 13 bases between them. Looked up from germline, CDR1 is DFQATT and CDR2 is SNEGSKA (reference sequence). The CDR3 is CSAVEVRNYGYTL. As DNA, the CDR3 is TGCAGTGCCGTCGAAGTCAGGAACTATGGCTACACCCTC.

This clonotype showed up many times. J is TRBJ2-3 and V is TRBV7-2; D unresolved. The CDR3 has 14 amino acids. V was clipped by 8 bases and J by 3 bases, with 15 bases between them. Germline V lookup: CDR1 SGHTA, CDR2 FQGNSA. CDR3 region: CASAGRGLTDTQYF. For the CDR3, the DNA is TGTGCCAGCGCCGGGCGTGGATTGACAGATACGCAGTATTTT.

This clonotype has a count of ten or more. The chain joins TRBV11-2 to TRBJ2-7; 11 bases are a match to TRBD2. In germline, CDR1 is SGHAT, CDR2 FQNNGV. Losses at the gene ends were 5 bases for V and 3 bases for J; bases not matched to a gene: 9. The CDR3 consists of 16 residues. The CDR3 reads CASSPGTSGRHYEQYF. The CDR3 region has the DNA TGTGCCAGCAGCCCCGGGACTAGCGGCCGTCACTACGAGCAGTACTTC.

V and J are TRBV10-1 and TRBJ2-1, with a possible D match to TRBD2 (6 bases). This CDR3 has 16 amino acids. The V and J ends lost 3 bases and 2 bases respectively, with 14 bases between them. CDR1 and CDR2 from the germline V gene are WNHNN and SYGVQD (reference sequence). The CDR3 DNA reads TGCGCCAGCAGTGATGCCGGCGGGACGACCTACAATGAGCAGTTCTTC. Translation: CASSDAGGTTYNEQFF.

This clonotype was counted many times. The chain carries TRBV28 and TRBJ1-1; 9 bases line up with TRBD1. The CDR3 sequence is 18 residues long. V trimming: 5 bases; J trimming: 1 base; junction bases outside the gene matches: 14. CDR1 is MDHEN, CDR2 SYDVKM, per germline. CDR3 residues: CASSPPGQGRVTNTEAFF. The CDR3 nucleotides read TGTGCCAGCAGTCCCCCGGGACAGGGTCGAGTTACGAACACTGAAGCTTTCTTT.

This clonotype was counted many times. CDR3 in DNA: TGTGCCAGCAGCTTGTCCTACGGCCCGTCCCACGAGCAGTACTTC. This encodes CASSLSYGPSHEQYF. The rearrangement joins TRBV5-6 to TRBJ2-7; the D is unclear. The length of the CDR3 is 15 residues. Per germline, CDR1 SGHDT and CDR2 YYEEEE. V was shortened by 1 base and J by 5 bases, with 16 bases between the two germline ends. The full variable domain, rest sourced from reference TRBV5-6 and TRBJ2-7, is DAGVTQSPTHLIKTRGQQVTLRCSPKSGHDTVSWYQQALGQGPQFIFQYYEEEERQRGNFPDRFSGHQFPNYSSELNVNALLLGDSALYLCASSLSYGPSHEQYFGPGTRLTVT.

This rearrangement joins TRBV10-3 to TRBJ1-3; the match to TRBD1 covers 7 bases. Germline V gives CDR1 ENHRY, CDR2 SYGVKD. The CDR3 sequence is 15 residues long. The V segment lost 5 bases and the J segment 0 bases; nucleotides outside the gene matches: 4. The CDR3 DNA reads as TGTGCCATCAGTATGGGACAGAGCTCTGGAAACACCATATATTTT. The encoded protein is CAISMGQSSGNTIYF.

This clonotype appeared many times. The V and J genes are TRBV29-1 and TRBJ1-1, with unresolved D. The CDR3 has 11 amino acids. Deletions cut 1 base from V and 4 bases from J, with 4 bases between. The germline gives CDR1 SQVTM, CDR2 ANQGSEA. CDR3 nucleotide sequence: TGCAGCGTTGAAGGGGCCACTGAAGCTTTCTTT. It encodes CSVEGATEAFF.

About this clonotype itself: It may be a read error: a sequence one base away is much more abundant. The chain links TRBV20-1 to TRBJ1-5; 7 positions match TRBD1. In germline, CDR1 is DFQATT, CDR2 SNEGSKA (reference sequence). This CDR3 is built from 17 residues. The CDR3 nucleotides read TGCAGTACTAGAGGCTTTCGAGGGGGCAAAGGCAATCAGCCCCAGCATTTT. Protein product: CSTRGFRGGKGNQPQHF.

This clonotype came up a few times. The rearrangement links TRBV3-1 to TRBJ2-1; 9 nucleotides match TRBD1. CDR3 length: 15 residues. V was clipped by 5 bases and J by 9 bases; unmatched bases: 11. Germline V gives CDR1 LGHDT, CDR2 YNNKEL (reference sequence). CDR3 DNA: TGTGCCAGCAGCTCCGGACAGGGGCCTGTTGGTGAGCAGTTCTTC. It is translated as CASSSGQGPVGEQFF.

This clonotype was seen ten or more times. The CDR3 bases are TGTGCCAGCAGCTTAGCGCGGGGACTAGCCCCAGATACGCAGTATTTT. Amino acid sequence: CASSLARGLAPDTQYF. The V call is TRBV7-2, the J call TRBJ2-3; 9 positions agree with TRBD2. The trim removed 0 bases at V and 4 bases at J, leaving 5 bases unmatched. CDR3 length equals 16 residues. The V gene's germline CDR1 is SGHTA and CDR2 FQGNSA.

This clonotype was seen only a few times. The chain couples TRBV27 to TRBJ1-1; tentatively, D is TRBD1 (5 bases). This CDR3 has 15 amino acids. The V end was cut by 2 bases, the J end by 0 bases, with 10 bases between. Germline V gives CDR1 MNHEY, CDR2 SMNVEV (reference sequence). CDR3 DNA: TGTGCCAGCAGTTTAGTCGACAGTGTGAACACTGAAGCTTTCTTT. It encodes CASSLVDSVNTEAFF.

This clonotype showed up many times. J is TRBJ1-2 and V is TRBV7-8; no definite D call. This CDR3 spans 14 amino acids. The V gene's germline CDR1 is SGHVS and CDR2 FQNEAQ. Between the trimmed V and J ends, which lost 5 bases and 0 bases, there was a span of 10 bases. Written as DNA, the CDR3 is TGTGCCAGCAGCATGCATCGATCTAACTATGGCTACACCTTC. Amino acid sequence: CASSMHRSNYGYTF.

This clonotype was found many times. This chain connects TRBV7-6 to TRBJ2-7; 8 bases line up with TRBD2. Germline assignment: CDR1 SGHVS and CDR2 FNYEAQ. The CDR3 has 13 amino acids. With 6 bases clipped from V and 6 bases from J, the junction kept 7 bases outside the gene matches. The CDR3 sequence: CASSSRTSREQYF. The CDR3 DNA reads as TGTGCCAGCAGTTCCCGGACTAGCCGCGAGCAGTACTTC.

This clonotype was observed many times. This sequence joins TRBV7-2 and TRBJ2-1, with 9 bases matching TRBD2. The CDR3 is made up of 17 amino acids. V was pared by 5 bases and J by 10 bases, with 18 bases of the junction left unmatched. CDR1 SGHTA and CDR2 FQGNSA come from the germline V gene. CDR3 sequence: CASSAIAGAASDTEQFF. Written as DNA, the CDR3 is TGTGCCAGCAGCGCAATAGCGGGGGCGGCTTCCGACACCGAGCAGTTCTTC.

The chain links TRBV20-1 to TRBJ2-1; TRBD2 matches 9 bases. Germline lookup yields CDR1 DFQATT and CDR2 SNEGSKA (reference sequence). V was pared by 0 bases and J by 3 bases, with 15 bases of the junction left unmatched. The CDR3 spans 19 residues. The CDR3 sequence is CSARDRGNLAGAFYNEQFF. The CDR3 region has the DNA TGCAGTGCTAGAGATCGGGGGAATTTAGCGGGGGCCTTCTACAATGAGCAGTTCTTC.

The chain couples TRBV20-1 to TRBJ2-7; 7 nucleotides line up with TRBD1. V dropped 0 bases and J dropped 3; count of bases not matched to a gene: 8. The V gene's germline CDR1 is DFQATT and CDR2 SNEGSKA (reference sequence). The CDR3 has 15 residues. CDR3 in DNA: TGCAGTGCTAGAGATCCGAGGGGGCCGATCTACGAGCAGTACTTC. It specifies CSARDPRGPIYEQYF.